This T cell receptor beta chain was profiled in a study of shared clonotypes between healthy human individuals. The overall study: Researchers assigned three CD4 naive, three CD4 memory, two CD8 naive and one CD8 memory plate to each donor.

As for this clone: Its target is not known.

General observations from the study: An effect of sequencing depth on clonotype sharing among donors was expected. Around 5% of naive CD4 clonotypes were shared across a few donors.

Per germline, CDR1 LNHDA and CDR2 SQIVND (reference sequence). CDR3 length: 16 amino acids. Trimming took off 7 bases at V and 8 bases at J, with 24 bases between the two ends. A split of CD4+ cells into CD45RA+ naive and CD45RA-negative memory subsets was performed. The data were produced by immunoSEQ multiplex PCR, yet TCRdb's version contains in-frame clones alone and is incomplete. The data hold 780,000 or so clones, with roughly 72% observed a single time. The clonotype comes from a woman aged 25 to 39 in good health. The material sequenced was memory CD4+ T cells sorted from blood. Subset given: CD45RA-negative fraction. V usage is TRBV19 and J usage is TRBJ1-5; no clear D gene. The CDR3 bases are TGTGCCAGTACAGACGACGGGAGGACCCTTCCTAAGCCCCAGCATTTT. The encoded protein is CASTDDGRTLPKPQHF. The variable domain in full, completed from reference TRBV19 and TRBJ1-5, reads DGGITQSPKYLFRKEGQNVTLSCEQNLNHDAMYWYRQDPGQGLRLIYYSQIVNDFQKGDIAEGYSVSREKKESFPLTVTSAQKNPTAFYLCASTDDGRTLPKPQHFGDGTRLSIL.